The subject of this entry is one T cell receptor beta chain. The antigen is unknown. This record comes from a study of PD-1 blockade in classical Hodgkin lymphoma. Study findings and constraints: TCR diversity in CD4+, not CD8+, cells rose significantly by C4D1. Possible causes of repertoire differences, disease activity or prior therapy, remain undefined.

Repertoires were generated with immunoSEQ multiplex PCR, while TCRdb's copy carries only in-frame clones and drops some. Among almost 85,000 clones, 75% to 90% were seen once, and the ten largest hold roughly a fifth. Patients all relapsed after autologous stem cell transplantation, and there was variation in brentuximab vedotin exposure. The sequence was obtained from a human donor with classical Hodgkin lymphoma. The sample here was peripheral blood mononuclear cells (PBMCs), taken at baseline.

DNA for the CDR3: TGCGCCAGCAGTAGGGGGTACGAGCAGTACTTC. Translation gives CASSRGYEQYF. V gene TRBV23-1 combines with J gene TRBJ2-7; D is possibly TRBD1 (6 bases). TRBV23-1 is an open reading frame whose function is uncertain. The CDR3 sequence is 11 residues long. The V gene lost 5 bases and the J gene lost 4 bases, with 6 bases spanning the gap.